These 28 T cell receptor beta chains were all obtained from the same sample, sequenced in a study of OX40 agonist ivuxolimab in advanced cancers. This table comes from immunoSEQ multiplex PCR, and its TCRdb copy is limited to in-frame clones, with some not included. The sample records roughly 29,000 clones, around nine tenths being singletons. Material: CD4+ or CD8+ T cells sorted from blood, obtained in a trial of the OX40 agonist ivuxolimab. These receptors were collected from an adult with an advanced solid tumor such as melanoma, head and neck, liver or kidney cancer.

The chain has TRBV19 and TRBJ2-5; D perhaps matches TRBD1 (6 bases). CDR3 length: 13 residues. Trimming pared 8 bases from V and 9 bases from J, leaving 19 bases between. Germline lookup yields CDR1 LNHDA and CDR2 SQIVND (reference sequence). CDR3 region: CASSSWGLIPQYF. The CDR3 DNA sequence: TGTGCCAGTTCGAGTTGGGGGCTAATCCCCCAGTACTTC.

This clone was picked up one time. The chain is built from TRBV4-1 and TRBJ2-1; no firm D call. The germline V and J ends were trimmed by 4 bases and 9 bases, with 16 bases remaining between them. Germline V gives CDR1 MGHRA, CDR2 YSYEKL. This CDR3 is 14 amino acids long. The CDR3 coding sequence is TGCGCCAGCAGCCCAGACCCATTAGTCAGTGAGCAGTTCTTC. This gives the protein CASSPDPLVSEQFF.

The chain carries TRBV5-4 and TRBJ2-1, with 7 bases fitting TRBD1. CDR1 is SGHNT, CDR2 YYREEE, per germline (reference sequence). Trimming took 4 bases from V and 3 from J; bases not matched to a gene: 7. The CDR3 length is 15 residues. This chain's CDR3 is CASSPLGGIYNEQFF. CDR3 DNA sequence: TGTGCCAGCAGCCCGCTAGGGGGCATCTACAATGAGCAGTTCTTC.

Only one count was recorded for this clone. The CDR3 is CASSVWGNTEAFF. The CDR3 coding sequence is TGTGCCAGCAGTGTTTGGGGAAACACTGAAGCTTTCTTT. The V call is TRBV6-1, the J call TRBJ1-1; D remains ambiguous. Trimming removed 4 bases from V and 2 bases from J, with 8 bases in between. Per germline, CDR1 MNHNS and CDR2 SASEGT. The CDR3 covers 13 residues.

The CDR3 DNA reads as TGTGCCAGCAGTGAAACTCTAGCGGGAGTGTTGGATGAGCAGTTCTTC. It encodes CASSETLAGVLDEQFF. The rearrangement links TRBV6-1 to TRBJ2-1, with TRBD2 identical over 10 bases. V lost 2 bases and J lost 8; bases outside the gene matches: 9. Germline V CDR1 and CDR2: MNHNS, SASEGT. This CDR3 is built from 16 residues.

In this sample, this clone turned up a few times. The V call is TRBV6-6, the J call TRBJ1-1; D unclear. CDR3 length: 13 residues. Germline assignment: CDR1 MNHNY and CDR2 SVGAGI (reference sequence). V lost 8 bases to trimming and J lost 0 bases, with 10 bases between them. The CDR3: CASPPVLNTEAFF. In DNA, the CDR3 is TGTGCCAGCCCACCTGTCCTGAACACTGAAGCTTTCTTT.

The rearrangement joins TRBV4-2 to TRBJ2-7, with D maybe TRBD2 (5 bases). The germline V gene encodes CDR1 LGHNA and CDR2 YNFKEQ. Between the trimmed V and J ends, which lost 0 bases and 3 bases, there was a span of 18 bases. The CDR3 is 17 residues long. CDR3 protein: CASSQEAPEGVVYEQYF. Here the CDR3 DNA reads TGTGCCAGCAGCCAAGAGGCACCTGAGGGCGTTGTCTACGAGCAGTACTTC.

The chain has TRBV6-5 and TRBJ2-5; 8 nucleotides agree with TRBD2. The closer fit of TRBJ2-7 to the DNA end suggests the J call may be wrong. The V gene's germline CDR1 is MNHEY and CDR2 SVGAGI. This CDR3 has 16 amino acids. CDR3 DNA: TGTGCCAGCAGTTACTCGAGTAGCGGGGTGTCCTACGAGCAGTACTTC. Protein sequence: CASSYSSSGVSYEQYF.

V gene TRBV4-2 combines with J gene TRBJ1-1; 7 positions agree with TRBD1. This CDR3 is built from 14 residues. J lost 6 bases, V lost 3 bases, and 7 bases had no gene match. CDR1 is LGHNA, CDR2 YNFKEQ, per germline. The CDR3 DNA reads TGTGCCAGCAGCCAGGCGACAGGGAGCGCTGAAGCTTTCTTT. This gives the protein CASSQATGSAEAFF.

The V call is TRBV5-4, the J call TRBJ2-2; no clear D gene. V gave up 2 bases and J gave up 4 bases, with 9 bases separating them. CDR3 size: 14 residues. Germline V lookup: CDR1 SGHNT, CDR2 YYREEE (reference sequence). The CDR3 here is CASSLPTLTGELFF. CDR3 nucleotide sequence: TGTGCCAGCAGCTTACCTACCCTCACCGGGGAGCTGTTTTTT.

The CDR3 nucleotides are TGTGCCAGCAGTTTTAGCGGGGGGGGGTACGAGCAGTACTTC. It specifies CASSFSGGGYEQYF. The chain has TRBV6-5 and TRBJ2-7, with TRBD2 matching 11 bases. J gave up 4 bases and V 4 bases, and 3 bases lay outside the gene matches. This CDR3 has 14 amino acids. The germline gives CDR1 MNHEY, CDR2 SVGAGI.

CDR3 coding DNA: TGTGCCAGCAGTTACAGGGGACTCCCGGCGACAGATACGCAGTATTTT. Its translation is CASSYRGLPATDTQYF. V is TRBV6-5 and J is TRBJ2-3; D may be TRBD2 (6 bases). V lost 2 bases, J lost 3 bases, and 15 bases lay in between. CDR1 is MNHEY and CDR2 is SVGAGI in the germline V gene. The CDR3 totals 16 residues.

The rearrangement links TRBV19 to TRBJ2-6, with D possibly being TRBD1 or TRBD2 (5 bases each). The CDR3 is made up of 17 amino acids. V was clipped by 1 base and J by 2 bases, with 12 bases between them. Germline CDR1 is LNHDA and CDR2 is SQIVND (reference sequence). CDR3 region: CASSIVARGAGANVLTF. The CDR3 DNA is TGTGCCAGTAGTATAGTTGCGCGAGGGGCTGGGGCCAACGTCCTGACTTTC.

In its sample, this clone was seen once. The genes are TRBV2 and TRBJ2-1; 11 bases are a match to TRBD2. V lost 6 bases, J lost 14 bases, and 9 bases stayed unmatched. Per germline, CDR1 SNHLY and CDR2 FYNNEI. This CDR3 is 13 amino acids long. The CDR3 sequence: CASRSELAGGEFF. CDR3 bases: TGTGCCAGCAGGTCTGAGTTAGCGGGAGGGGAGTTCTTC.

This chain joins TRBV7-9 and TRBJ1-2; 7 nucleotides agree with TRBD1. Trimming at V came to 4 bases and at J to 7 bases, leaving 9 bases not matched to a gene. The CDR3 runs 14 residues. The germline gives CDR1 SEHNR, CDR2 FQNEAQ (reference sequence). CDR3 residues: CASSSTEGAPGYTF. CDR3 in DNA: TGTGCCAGCAGCTCAACCGAGGGGGCGCCTGGCTACACCTTC. The complete variable domain, with remaining parts taken from reference TRBV7-9 and TRBJ1-2, reads DTGVSQNPRHKITKRGQNVTFRCDPISEHNRLYWYRQTLGQGPEFLTYFQNEAQLEKSRLLSDRFSAERPKGSFSTLEIQRTEQGDSAMYLCASSSTEGAPGYTFGSGTRLTVV.

V and J are TRBV6-5 and TRBJ2-4; 10 bases fit TRBD2. Germline CDR1 and CDR2: MNHEY and SVGAGI. The ends lost 4 bases at V and 4 bases at J; junction bases unmatched: 7. The CDR3 covers 16 residues. The CDR3 DNA reads as TGTGCCAGCAGTTCTAGAGCGGGAGGGTGGAAAAACATTCAGTACTTC. This sequence encodes CASSSRAGGWKNIQYF.

The chain recombines TRBV7-2 with TRBJ2-7; D unclear. V shed 3 bases and J shed 3 bases, with 6 bases lying between them. Germline assignment: CDR1 SGHTA and CDR2 FQGNSA. The CDR3 runs to 12 residues. The CDR3 is CASSFPFYEQYF. In nucleotides, the CDR3 is TGTGCCAGCAGCTTCCCGTTCTACGAGCAGTACTTC.

V gene TRBV6-5 combines with J gene TRBJ2-7, with D unresolved. Germline-derived CDR1 and CDR2 are MNHEY and SVGAGI. The V gene lost 2 bases and the J gene lost 1 base, with 6 bases spanning the gap. This CDR3 region has 13 residues. CDR3 protein: CASSYQVSYEQYF. The CDR3 bases are TGTGCCAGCAGTTACCAGGTATCCTACGAGCAGTACTTC.

This clone was observed a handful of times. J is TRBJ2-6 and V is TRBV5-1, with D perhaps matching TRBD1 (6 bases). V was clipped by 2 bases and J by 0 bases, with 12 bases between them. This CDR3 is 17 amino acids long. The germline V gene encodes CDR1 SGHRS and CDR2 YFSETQ. The CDR3 DNA is TGCGCCAGCAGCTTCTTGACAGGTTCCTCTGGGGCCAACGTCCTGACTTTC. It translates to CASSFLTGSSGANVLTF.

V usage is TRBV5-1 and J usage is TRBJ1-5; no firm D call. The CDR3 spans 18 residues. Germline V gene sequence: CDR1 SGHRS, CDR2 YFSETQ. V was cut by 8 bases and J by 3 bases, with 27 bases left in between. CDR3 in amino acids: CARTRGGWGLRANQPQHF. The DNA for the CDR3 is TGCGCCAGGACTCGGGGAGGTTGGGGTTTAAGGGCCAATCAGCCCCAGCATTTT. The complete variable domain, with remaining parts taken from reference TRBV5-1 and TRBJ1-5, reads KAGVTQTPRYLIKTRGQQVTLSCSPISGHRSVSWYQQTPGQGLQFLFEYFSETQRNKGNFPGRFSGRQFSNSRSEMNVSTLELGDSALYLCARTRGGWGLRANQPQHFGDGTRLSIL.

This clone showed up just once. This chain uses TRBV5-1 with TRBJ1-3, with no clear D. V was shortened by 0 bases and J by 0 bases, with 16 bases between the two germline ends. The V gene's germline CDR1 is SGHRS and CDR2 YFSETQ. The CDR3 extends over 18 amino acids. The CDR3 sequence: CASSLAGGSAPSGNTIYF. The CDR3 DNA sequence: TGCGCCAGCAGCTTGGCGGGTGGGAGCGCTCCCTCTGGAAACACCATATATTTT.

The chain joins TRBV5-1 to TRBJ2-1; D might be TRBD1 (6 bases). The CDR3 covers 15 residues. V lost 0 bases and J 2 bases, leaving 9 bases between the germline ends. Germline CDR1 reads SGHRS; CDR2 reads YFSETQ. This CDR3 is CASSLDRTAYNEQFF. The CDR3 DNA is TGCGCCAGCAGCTTGGATAGGACAGCCTACAATGAGCAGTTCTTC.

The chain links TRBV4-1 to TRBJ2-1; TRBD1 aligns across 7 bases. Trimming cost V 4 bases and J 5 bases; bases outside gene matches: 8. The CDR3 consists of 15 residues. Germline V gene data show CDR1 as MGHRA and CDR2 as YSYEKL. CDR3 bases: TGCGCCAGCAGCCCCCCTGGACAGGTTAACAATGAGCAGTTCTTC. Translated, it gives CASSPPGQVNNEQFF.

V gene TRBV6-5 combines with J gene TRBJ1-5; D is undetermined. The CDR3 covers 14 residues. Germline CDR1 MNHEY, CDR2 SVGAGI. The V gene lost 8 bases and the J gene lost 1 base, with 12 bases spanning the gap. The CDR3 bases are TGTGCCAGCCATGGAGGCGGGAGCAATCAGCCCCAGCATTTT. Its translation: CASHGGGSNQPQHF.

CDR3 region: CASSFTQGNYGYTF. In DNA, the CDR3 is TGTGCCAGCAGCTTTACACAGGGAAACTATGGCTACACCTTC. This chain links TRBV6-6 with TRBJ1-2; D perhaps matches TRBD1 (6 bases). This CDR3 has 14 residues. Deletions cut 6 bases from V and 2 bases from J, with 13 bases between. Germline CDR1 MNHNY, CDR2 SVGAGI (reference sequence).

V usage is TRBV4-3 and J usage is TRBJ2-1; D gene ambiguous. The CDR3 is 13 amino acids. Trimming shortened V by 4 bases and J by 5 bases, and 9 bases separated the two germline ends. The germline CDR1 and CDR2 sequences are LGHNA and YSLEER. CDR3 residues: CASSLGRHNEQFF. As DNA, the CDR3 is TGCGCCAGCAGCCTGGGCCGTCACAATGAGCAGTTCTTC.

The CDR3 bases are TGTGCCAGCAGCGTAGGAACAGGGAGTTATGGCTACACCTTC. Protein: CASSVGTGSYGYTF. The V gene is TRBV9, the J gene TRBJ1-2; TRBD1 might be the D (6 bases). The CDR3 runs 14 residues. Germline V gene sequence: CDR1 SGDLS, CDR2 YYNGEE. With 0 bases removed from V and 5 bases from J, the gap between germline ends came to 11 bases. Filled out from reference TRBV9 and TRBJ1-2, the complete variable domain reads DSGVTQTPKHLITATGQRVTLRCSPRSGDLSVYWYQQSLDQGLQFLIQYYNGEERAKGNILERFSAQQFPDLHSELNLSSLELGDSALYFCASSVGTGSYGYTFGSGTRLTVV.

This clone was observed a handful of times. The chain combines TRBV6-5 with TRBJ2-7; 9 bases line up with TRBD1. The germline V gene has CDR1 MNHEY and CDR2 SVGAGI. The CDR3 is 14 amino acids. Trimming removed 0 bases from V and 5 bases from J; junction bases left unmatched: 2. The CDR3 DNA is TGTGCCAGCAGTTACTCACAGGGGGCGGACGAGCAGTACTTC. It encodes CASSYSQGADEQYF.